This T cell receptor beta chain stems from a study of Ad26.COV2.S vaccination and SARS-CoV-2 variants. TCRdb keeps only in-frame clones here, not all; method: immunoSEQ multiplex PCR. The profile shows about 420,000 clones, roughly 90% of them singletons. The treatment: some 19 received Ad26.COV2.S at low or high dose, single or two shots; 5 received placebo; per-sample allocation not given. Sampling was done on day 63 after the first vaccine or placebo injection. Trimming left V 0 bases short and J 12 bases short, with 7 bases between. The CDR3 consists of 11 residues. Germline values: CDR1 SGHDT, CDR2 YYEEEE.

The sample consisted of peripheral blood, taken in a trial of Ad26.COV2.S vaccine versus placebo. This chain connects TRBV5-6 to TRBJ2-1; D unclear. This sequence originates from a person aged 18-65 years who received the Ad26.COV2.S COVID-19 vaccine or a placebo. The CDR3 spells CASSLETRQFF. The CDR3 bases are TGTGCCAGCAGCTTGGAGACAAGGCAGTTCTTC.